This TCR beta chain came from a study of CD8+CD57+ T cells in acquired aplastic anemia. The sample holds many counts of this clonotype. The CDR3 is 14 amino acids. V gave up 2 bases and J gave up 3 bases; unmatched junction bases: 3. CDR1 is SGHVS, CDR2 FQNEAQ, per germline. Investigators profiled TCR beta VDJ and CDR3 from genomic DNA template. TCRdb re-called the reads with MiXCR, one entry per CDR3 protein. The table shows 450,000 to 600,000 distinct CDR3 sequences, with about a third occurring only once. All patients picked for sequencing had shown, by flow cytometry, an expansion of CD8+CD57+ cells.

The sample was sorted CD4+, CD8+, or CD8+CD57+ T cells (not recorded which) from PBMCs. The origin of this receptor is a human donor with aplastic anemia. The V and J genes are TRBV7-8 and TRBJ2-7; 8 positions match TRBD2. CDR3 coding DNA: TGTGCCAGCAGCTTACGGGGGGGGGACTACGAGCAGTACTTC. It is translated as CASSLRGGDYEQYF.